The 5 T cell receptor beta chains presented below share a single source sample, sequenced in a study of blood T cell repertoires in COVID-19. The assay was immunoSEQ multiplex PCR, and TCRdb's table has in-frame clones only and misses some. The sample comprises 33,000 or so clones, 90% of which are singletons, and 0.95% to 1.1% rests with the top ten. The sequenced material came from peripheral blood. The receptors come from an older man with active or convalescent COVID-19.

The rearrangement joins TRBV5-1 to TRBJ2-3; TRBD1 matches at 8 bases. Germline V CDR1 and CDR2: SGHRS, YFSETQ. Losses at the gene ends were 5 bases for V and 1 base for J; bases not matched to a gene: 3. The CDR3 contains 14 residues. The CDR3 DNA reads TGCGCCAGCAGGACGACAGGGGGCACAGATACGCAGTATTTT. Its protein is CASRTTGGTDTQYF.

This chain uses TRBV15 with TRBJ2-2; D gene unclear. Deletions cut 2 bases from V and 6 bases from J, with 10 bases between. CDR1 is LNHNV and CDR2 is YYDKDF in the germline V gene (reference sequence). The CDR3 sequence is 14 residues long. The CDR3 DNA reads TGTGCCACCAGCAGAACTACCTCGGCCGGGGAGCTGTTTTTT. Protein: CATSRTTSAGELFF.

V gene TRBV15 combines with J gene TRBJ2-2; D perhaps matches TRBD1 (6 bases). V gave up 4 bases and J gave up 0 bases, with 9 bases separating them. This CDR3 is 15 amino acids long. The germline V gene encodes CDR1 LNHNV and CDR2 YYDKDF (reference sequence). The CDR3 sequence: CATSMDRPNTGELFF. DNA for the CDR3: TGTGCCACCAGCATGGACAGACCGAACACCGGGGAGCTGTTTTTT.

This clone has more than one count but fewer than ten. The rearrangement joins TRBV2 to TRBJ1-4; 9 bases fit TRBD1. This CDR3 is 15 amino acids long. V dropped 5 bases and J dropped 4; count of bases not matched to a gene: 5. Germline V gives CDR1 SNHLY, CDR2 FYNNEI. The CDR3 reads CASSPDRGHNEKLFF. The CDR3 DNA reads TGTGCCAGCAGTCCGGACAGGGGACATAATGAAAAACTGTTTTTT.

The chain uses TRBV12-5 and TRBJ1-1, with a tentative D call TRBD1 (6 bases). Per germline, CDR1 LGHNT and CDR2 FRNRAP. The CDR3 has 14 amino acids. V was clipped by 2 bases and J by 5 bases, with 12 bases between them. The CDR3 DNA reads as TGTGCTAGTGGTTTGATGGGGGCCGGAACTGAAGCTTTCTTT. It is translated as CASGLMGAGTEAFF.